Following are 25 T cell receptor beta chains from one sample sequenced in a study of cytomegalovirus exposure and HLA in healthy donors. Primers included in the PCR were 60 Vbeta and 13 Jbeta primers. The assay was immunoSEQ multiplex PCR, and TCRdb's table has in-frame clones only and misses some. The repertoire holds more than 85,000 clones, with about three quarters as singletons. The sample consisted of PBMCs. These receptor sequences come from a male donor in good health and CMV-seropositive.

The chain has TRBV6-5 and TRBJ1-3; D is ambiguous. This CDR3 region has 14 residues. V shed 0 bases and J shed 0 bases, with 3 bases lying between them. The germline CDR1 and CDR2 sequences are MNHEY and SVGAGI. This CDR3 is CASSYSSSGNTIYF. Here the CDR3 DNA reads TGTGCCAGCAGTTACTCGAGCTCTGGAAACACCATATATTTT.

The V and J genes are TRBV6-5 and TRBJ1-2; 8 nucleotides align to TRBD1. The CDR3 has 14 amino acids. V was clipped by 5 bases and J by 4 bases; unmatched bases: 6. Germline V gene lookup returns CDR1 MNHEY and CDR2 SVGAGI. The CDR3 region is CASSTQGTGYGYTF. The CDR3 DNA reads TGTGCCAGCAGTACCCAAGGGACAGGCTATGGCTACACCTTC.

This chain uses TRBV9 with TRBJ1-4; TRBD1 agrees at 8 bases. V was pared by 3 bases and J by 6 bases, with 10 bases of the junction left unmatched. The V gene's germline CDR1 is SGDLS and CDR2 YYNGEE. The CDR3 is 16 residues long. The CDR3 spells CASSGPGGTGDEKLFF. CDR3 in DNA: TGTGCCAGCAGCGGACCAGGGGGCACGGGAGATGAAAAACTGTTTTTT.

CDR3 nucleotide sequence: TGCGCCAGCGCGGACAGTCTAAGACAGCCCCAGCATTTT. As protein: CASADSLRQPQHF. The chain carries TRBV4-1 and TRBJ1-5; tentatively, D is TRBD1 (6 bases). The V end was cut by 8 bases, the J end by 7 bases, with 15 bases between. Germline V gene sequence: CDR1 MGHRA, CDR2 YSYEKL. This CDR3 contains 13 residues.

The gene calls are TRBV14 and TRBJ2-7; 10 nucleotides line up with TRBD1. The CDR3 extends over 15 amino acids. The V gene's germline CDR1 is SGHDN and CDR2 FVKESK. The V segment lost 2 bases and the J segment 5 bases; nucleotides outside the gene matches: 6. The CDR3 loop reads CASSQRGTGADEQYF. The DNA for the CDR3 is TGTGCCAGCAGCCAACGTGGGACAGGGGCGGACGAGCAGTACTTC.

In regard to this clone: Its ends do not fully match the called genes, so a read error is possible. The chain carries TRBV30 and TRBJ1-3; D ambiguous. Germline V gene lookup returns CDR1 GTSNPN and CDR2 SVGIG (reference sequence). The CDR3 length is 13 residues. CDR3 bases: TGTGCCTGGAGGGTGGACTCTGGGAACACCATATATTTT. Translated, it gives CAWRVDSGNTIYF.

The chain's CDR3 is CSVPRTEGPEAFF. CDR3 nucleotides: TGCAGCGTTCCGCGGACGGAGGGGCCTGAAGCTTTCTTT. This chain joins TRBV29-1 and TRBJ1-1, with D perhaps TRBD1 (5 bases). The CDR3 has 13 residues. Germline values: CDR1 SQVTM, CDR2 ANQGSEA. Trimming took 5 bases from V and 6 from J, leaving 16 bases between them.

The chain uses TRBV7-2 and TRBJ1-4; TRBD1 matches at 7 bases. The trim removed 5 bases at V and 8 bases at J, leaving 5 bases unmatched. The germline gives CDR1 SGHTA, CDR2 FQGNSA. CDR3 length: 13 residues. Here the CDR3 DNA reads TGTGCCAGCAGCAACAGGGGTTGGGAAAAACTGTTTTTT. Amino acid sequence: CASSNRGWEKLFF.

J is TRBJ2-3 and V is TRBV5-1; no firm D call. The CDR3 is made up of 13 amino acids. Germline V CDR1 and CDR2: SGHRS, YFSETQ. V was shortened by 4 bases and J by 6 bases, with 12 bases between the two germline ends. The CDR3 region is CASSPLTSDTQYF. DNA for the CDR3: TGCGCCAGCAGCCCCCTTACAAGTGATACGCAGTATTTT.

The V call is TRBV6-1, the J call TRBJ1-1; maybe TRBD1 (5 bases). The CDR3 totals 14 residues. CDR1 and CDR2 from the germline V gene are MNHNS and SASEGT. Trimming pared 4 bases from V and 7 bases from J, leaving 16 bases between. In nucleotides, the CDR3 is TGTGCCAGCAGTGTCAGCCGGGGGATGAATGAAGCTTTCTTT. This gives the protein CASSVSRGMNEAFF.

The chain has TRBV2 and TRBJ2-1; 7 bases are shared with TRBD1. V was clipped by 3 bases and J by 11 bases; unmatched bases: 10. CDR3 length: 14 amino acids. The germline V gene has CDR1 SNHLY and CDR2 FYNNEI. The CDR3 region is CASSDRGFEAKQFF. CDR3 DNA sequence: TGTGCCAGCAGTGACAGGGGGTTTGAGGCTAAGCAGTTCTTC.

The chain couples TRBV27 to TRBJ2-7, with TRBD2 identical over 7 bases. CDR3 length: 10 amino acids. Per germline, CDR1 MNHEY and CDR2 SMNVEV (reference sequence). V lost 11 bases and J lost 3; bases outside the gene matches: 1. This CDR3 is CAWGGYEQYF. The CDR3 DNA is TGTGCCTGGGGGGGCTACGAGCAGTACTTC.

CDR3 protein: CASSSQGSYNEQFF. The CDR3, as DNA: TGTGCCAGCAGCTCACAGGGTTCCTACAATGAGCAGTTCTTC. The gene calls are TRBV7-9 and TRBJ2-1, with a weak D call TRBD1 (6 bases). This CDR3 region has 14 residues. CDR1 and CDR2 from the germline V gene are SEHNR and FQNEAQ (reference sequence). V lost 4 bases to trimming and J lost 1 base, with 8 bases between them.

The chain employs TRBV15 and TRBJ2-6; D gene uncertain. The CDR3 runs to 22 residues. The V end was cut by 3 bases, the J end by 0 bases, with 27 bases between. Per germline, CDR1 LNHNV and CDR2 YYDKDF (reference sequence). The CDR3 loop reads CATSSPEFRVDTRYSGANVLTF. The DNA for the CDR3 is TGTGCCACCAGCAGCCCCGAATTCCGAGTCGACACACGCTACTCTGGGGCCAACGTCCTGACTTTC.

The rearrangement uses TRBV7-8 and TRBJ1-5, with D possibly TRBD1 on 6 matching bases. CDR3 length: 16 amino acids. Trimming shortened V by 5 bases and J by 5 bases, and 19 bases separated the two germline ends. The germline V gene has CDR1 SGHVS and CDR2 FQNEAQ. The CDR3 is CASSTLTGDSYQPQHF. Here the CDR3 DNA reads TGTGCCAGCAGCACCCTGACAGGAGATTCCTATCAGCCCCAGCATTTT.

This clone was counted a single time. Written as DNA, the CDR3 is TGTGCCTGGACCCCGAACAGGGGGCACACTGAAGCTTTCTTT. It is translated as CAWTPNRGHTEAFF. The chain carries TRBV30 and TRBJ1-1, with 9 positions matching TRBD1. The CDR3 has 14 residues. Trimming cost V 4 bases and J 3 bases; bases outside gene matches: 6. CDR1 GTSNPN and CDR2 SVGIG come from the germline V gene (reference sequence).

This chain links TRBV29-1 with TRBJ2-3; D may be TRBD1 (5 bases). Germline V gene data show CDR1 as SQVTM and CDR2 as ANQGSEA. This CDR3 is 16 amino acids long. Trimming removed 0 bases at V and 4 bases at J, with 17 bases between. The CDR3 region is CSVEDWSRDEADTQYF. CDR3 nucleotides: TGCAGCGTTGAAGATTGGAGCAGGGATGAGGCAGATACGCAGTATTTT.

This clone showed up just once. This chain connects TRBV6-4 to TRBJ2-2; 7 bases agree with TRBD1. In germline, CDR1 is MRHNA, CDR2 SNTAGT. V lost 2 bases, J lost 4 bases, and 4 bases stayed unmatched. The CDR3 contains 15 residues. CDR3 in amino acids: CASSDPGTATGELFF. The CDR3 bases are TGTGCCAGCAGTGACCCTGGGACAGCCACCGGGGAGCTGTTTTTT.

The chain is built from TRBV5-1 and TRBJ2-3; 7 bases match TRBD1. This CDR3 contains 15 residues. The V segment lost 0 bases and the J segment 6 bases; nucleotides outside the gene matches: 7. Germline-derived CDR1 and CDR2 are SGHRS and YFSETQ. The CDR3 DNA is TGCGCCAGCAGCTTGGCGGGGTCACAGGGGGATACGCAGTATTTT. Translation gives CASSLAGSQGDTQYF.

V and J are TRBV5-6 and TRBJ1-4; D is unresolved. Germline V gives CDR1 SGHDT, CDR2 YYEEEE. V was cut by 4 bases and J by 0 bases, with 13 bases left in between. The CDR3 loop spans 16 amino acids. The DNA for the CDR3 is TGTGCCAGCAGCGCTCAGGCTTTCGCAACTAATGAAAAACTGTTTTTT. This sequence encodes CASSAQAFATNEKLFF.

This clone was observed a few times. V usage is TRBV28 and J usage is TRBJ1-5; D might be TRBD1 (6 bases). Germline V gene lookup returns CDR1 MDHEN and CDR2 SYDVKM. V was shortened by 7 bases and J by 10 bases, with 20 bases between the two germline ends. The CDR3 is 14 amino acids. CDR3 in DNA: TGTGCCAGCACCGAAAGAGAGGACAGTACACCCCAGCATTTT. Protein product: CASTEREDSTPQHF.

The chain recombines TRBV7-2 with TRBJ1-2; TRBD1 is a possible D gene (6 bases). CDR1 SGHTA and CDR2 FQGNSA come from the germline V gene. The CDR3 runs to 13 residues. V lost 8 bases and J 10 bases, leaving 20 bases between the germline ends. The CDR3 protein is CASRQGFSPNYTF. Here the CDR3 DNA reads TGTGCCAGCCGCCAGGGGTTTTCCCCAAACTACACCTTC.

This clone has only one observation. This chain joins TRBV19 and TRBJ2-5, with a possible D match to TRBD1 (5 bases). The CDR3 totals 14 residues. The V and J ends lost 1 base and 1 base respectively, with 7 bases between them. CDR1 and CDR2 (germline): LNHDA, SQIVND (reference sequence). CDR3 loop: CASSIVRGQETQYF. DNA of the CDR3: TGTGCCAGTAGTATAGTAAGGGGCCAAGAGACCCAGTACTTC.

This CDR3 is CASEQINPTGYNEQFF. For the CDR3, the DNA is TGCGCCAGCGAACAAATCAACCCGACAGGTTACAATGAGCAGTTCTTC. The rearrangement links TRBV10-1 to TRBJ2-1, with a tentative D call TRBD1 (6 bases). The CDR3 consists of 16 residues. The germline V and J ends were trimmed by 8 bases and 4 bases, with 21 bases remaining between them. The germline CDR1 and CDR2 sequences are WNHNN and SYGVQD (reference sequence).

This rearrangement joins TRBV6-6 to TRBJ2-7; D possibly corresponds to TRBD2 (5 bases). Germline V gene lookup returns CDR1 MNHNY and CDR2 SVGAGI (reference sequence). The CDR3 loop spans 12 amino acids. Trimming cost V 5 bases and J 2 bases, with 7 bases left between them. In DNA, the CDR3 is TGTGCCAGCAGTCCACTAGCCTACGAGCAGTACTTC. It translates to CASSPLAYEQYF.